The 16 T cell receptor beta chains below all came from one sample that was sequenced in a study of T cells expressing NK-cell markers. One entry per CDR3 protein, without DNA, is what TCRdb gives after re-calling the 5' RACE reads. Recorded here are about 410,000 distinct CDR3 sequences; the top ten clones represent about 10%. Material for sequencing was blood T cells: a sorted CD56 or NKG2C T cell subset, CD4+ or CD8+ T cells, or bulk PBMC T cells (not recorded which). The receptors stem from a woman aged 50 to 60 in good health.

This chain uses TRBV4-1 with TRBJ2-2. The germline V gene has CDR1 MGHRA and CDR2 YSYEKL. The CDR3 length is 14 residues. The chain's CDR3 is CASSQGRSTGELFF.

V is TRBV11-1 and J is TRBJ1-1; TCRdb names TRBD1, which stays unverified in the absence of DNA. The CDR3 runs 17 residues. From germline, CDR1 is SGHAT and CDR2 FQDESV (reference sequence). CDR3 sequence: CASSLADPRTGDTEAFF.

The V and J genes are TRBV7-9 and TRBJ2-7. This CDR3 is 13 amino acids long. The germline CDR1 and CDR2 sequences are SEHNR and FQNEAQ (reference sequence). This chain's CDR3 is CASSHGQLVEQYF.

The chain has TRBV12-3 or TRBV12-4 and TRBJ1-2. The CDR3 is 13 residues long. CDR3 sequence reads: CASSFRPRRGYTF.

The CDR3 sequence: CASSLASGREVDNEQFF. The chain recombines TRBV5-1 with TRBJ2-1; the TRBD2 assignment by TCRdb is unverifiable without DNA. The CDR3 covers 17 residues. Germline V gene lookup returns CDR1 SGHRS and CDR2 YFSETQ. The whole variable domain, filled in from reference TRBV5-1 and TRBJ2-1, reads KAGVTQTPRYLIKTRGQQVTLSCSPISGHRSVSWYQQTPGQGLQFLFEYFSETQRNKGNFPGRFSGRQFSNSRSEMNVSTLELGDSALYLCASSLASGREVDNEQFFGPGTRLTVL.

The J gene is TRBJ2-5, the V gene TRBV28; TCRdb selects TRBD1, and the lack of DNA leaves this call unchecked. Germline-derived CDR1 and CDR2 are MDHEN and SYDVKM. The CDR3 totals 13 residues. The CDR3 spells CASSFSRGWTQYF.

The chain joins TRBV11-1 to TRBJ2-7. This CDR3 spans 14 amino acids. Germline V gives CDR1 SGHAT, CDR2 FQDESV (reference sequence). CDR3 loop: CASSLVRGSYEQYF.

V is TRBV6-4 and J is TRBJ2-3; the D call from TCRdb, TRBD2, cannot be confirmed without DNA. Germline V gene lookup returns CDR1 MRHNA and CDR2 SNTAGT. CDR3 length: 16 amino acids. CDR3 residues: CASSETSGSGSDTQYF.

The chain uses TRBV7-9 and TRBJ2-3; absent DNA, TCRdb's TRBD2 call cannot be checked. In germline, CDR1 is SEHNR, CDR2 FQNEAQ (reference sequence). The CDR3 runs 12 residues. The CDR3 spells CASGLGVDTQYF.

This chain joins TRBV19 and TRBJ1-5. Germline V gene sequence: CDR1 LNHDA, CDR2 SQIVND (reference sequence). CDR3 length: 17 amino acids. The CDR3 loop reads CASSLGGDRYSNQPQHF.

The chain couples TRBV19 to TRBJ2-2; TCRdb reports TRBD2, a call that lacks DNA to check it against. This CDR3 comprises 14 residues. The germline V gene has CDR1 LNHDA and CDR2 SQIVND (reference sequence). The CDR3 sequence: CASGAVRTAGELFF.

V usage is TRBV12-3 or TRBV12-4 and J usage is TRBJ2-3; TCRdb outputs TRBD2, but without DNA this stays unchecked. The CDR3 runs 13 residues. This CDR3 is CASSPHTRDTQYF.

CDR3 residues: CASSPESGVTQYF. The chain links TRBV3-1 to TRBJ2-4; with no DNA, the TCRdb D assignment of TRBD1 cannot be verified. The CDR3 runs to 13 residues. Germline V gives CDR1 LGHDT, CDR2 YNNKEL (reference sequence).

The chain combines TRBV3-1 with TRBJ2-3. This CDR3 comprises 13 residues. Germline V gene lookup returns CDR1 LGHDT and CDR2 YNNKEL (reference sequence). This chain's CDR3 is CASSPVYEDTQYF.

The chain has TRBV3-1 and TRBJ1-1; the TRBD1 assignment by TCRdb is unverifiable without DNA. Germline CDR1 LGHDT, CDR2 YNNKEL (reference sequence). This CDR3 is 16 amino acids long. The CDR3 region is CASSQPSGTGPAEAFF. The variable domain in full, completed from reference TRBV3-1 and TRBJ1-1, reads DTAVSQTPKYLVTQMGNDKSIKCEQNLGHDTMYWYKQDSKKFLKIMFSYNNKELIINETVPNRFSPKSPDKAHLNLHINSLELGDSAVYFCASSQPSGTGPAEAFFGQGTRLTVV.

The rearrangement joins TRBV12-3 or TRBV12-4 to TRBJ2-7; TCRdb calls TRBD1, which cannot be checked without DNA. CDR3 length: 14 residues. The chain's CDR3 is CASSQSDRDYEQYF.